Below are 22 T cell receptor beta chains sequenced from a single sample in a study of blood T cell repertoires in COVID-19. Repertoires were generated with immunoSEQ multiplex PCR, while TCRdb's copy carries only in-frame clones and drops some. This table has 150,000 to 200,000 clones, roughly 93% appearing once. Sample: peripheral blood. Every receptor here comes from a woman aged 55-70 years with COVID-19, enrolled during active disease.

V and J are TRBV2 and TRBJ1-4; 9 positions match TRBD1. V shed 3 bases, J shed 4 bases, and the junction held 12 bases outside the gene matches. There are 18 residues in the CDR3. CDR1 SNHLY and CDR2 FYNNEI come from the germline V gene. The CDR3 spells CASSDSGTGSRHNEKLFF. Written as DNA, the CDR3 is TGTGCCAGCAGTGACTCCGGGACAGGGTCCCGTCATAATGAAAAACTGTTTTTT.

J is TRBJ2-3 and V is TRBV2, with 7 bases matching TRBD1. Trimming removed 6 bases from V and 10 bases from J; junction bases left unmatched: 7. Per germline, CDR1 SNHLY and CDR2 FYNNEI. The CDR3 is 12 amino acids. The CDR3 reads CASSLRGSPQYF. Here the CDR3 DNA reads TGTGCCAGCAGCCTCAGGGGGAGTCCGCAGTATTTT.

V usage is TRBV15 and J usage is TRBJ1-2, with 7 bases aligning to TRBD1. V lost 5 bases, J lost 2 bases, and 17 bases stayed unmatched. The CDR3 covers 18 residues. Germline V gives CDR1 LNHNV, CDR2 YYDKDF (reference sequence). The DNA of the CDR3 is TGTGCCACCAGCGGGGGGACAGACTGGGGCAAAACCAACTATGGCTACACCTTC. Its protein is CATSGGTDWGKTNYGYTF.

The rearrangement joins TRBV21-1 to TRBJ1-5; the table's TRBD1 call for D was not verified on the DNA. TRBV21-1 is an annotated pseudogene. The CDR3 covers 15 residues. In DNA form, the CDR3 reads TGTGCCAGCAGCAAAGGGGGCCATAGCAATCAGCCCCAGCATTTT. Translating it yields CASSKGGHSNQPQHF.

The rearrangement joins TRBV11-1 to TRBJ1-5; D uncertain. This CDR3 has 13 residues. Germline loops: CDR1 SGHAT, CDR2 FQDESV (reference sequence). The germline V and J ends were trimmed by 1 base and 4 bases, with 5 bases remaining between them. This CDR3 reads CASSLDRNQPQHF. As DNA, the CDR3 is TGTGCCAGCAGCTTAGACCGGAATCAGCCCCAGCATTTT.

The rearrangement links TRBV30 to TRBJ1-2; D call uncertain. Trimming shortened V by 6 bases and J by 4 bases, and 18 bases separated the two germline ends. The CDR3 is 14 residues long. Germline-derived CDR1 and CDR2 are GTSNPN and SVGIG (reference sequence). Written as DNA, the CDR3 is TGTGCCTGCACGTGGATGAGGGTGGGCTATGGCTACACCTTC. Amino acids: CACTWMRVGYGYTF.

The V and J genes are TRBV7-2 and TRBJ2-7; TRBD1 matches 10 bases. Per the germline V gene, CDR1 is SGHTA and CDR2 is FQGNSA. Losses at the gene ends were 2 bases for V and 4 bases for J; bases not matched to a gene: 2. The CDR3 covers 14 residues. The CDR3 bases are TGTGCCAGCAGCTTATCGGGACAGGGGTACGAGCAGTACTTC. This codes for CASSLSGQGYEQYF.

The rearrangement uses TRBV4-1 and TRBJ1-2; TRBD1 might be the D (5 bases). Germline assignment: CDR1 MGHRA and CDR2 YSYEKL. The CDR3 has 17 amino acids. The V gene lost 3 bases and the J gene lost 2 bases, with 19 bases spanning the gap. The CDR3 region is CASSQPIDRRPNYGYTF. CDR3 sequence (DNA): TGCGCCAGCAGCCAGCCTATTGACAGAAGACCAAACTATGGCTACACCTTC.

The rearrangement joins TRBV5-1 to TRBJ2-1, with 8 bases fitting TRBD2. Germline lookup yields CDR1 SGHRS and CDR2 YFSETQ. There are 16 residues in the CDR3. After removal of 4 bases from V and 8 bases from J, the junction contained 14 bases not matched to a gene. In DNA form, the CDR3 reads TGCGCCAGCAGCCACGCAATAGCGGGGCCAAGCGATGAGCAGTTCTTC. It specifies CASSHAIAGPSDEQFF.

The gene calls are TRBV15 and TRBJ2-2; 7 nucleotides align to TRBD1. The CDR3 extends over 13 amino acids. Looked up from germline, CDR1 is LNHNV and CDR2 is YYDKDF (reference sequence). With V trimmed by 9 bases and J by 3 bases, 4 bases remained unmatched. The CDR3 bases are TGTGCCACTTCCGACAGGGACACCGGGGAGCTGTTTTTT. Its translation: CATSDRDTGELFF.

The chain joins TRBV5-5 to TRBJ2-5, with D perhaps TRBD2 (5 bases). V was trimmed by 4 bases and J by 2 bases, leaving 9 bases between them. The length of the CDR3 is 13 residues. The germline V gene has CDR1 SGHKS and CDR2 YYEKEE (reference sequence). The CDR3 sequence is CASSSGLQETQYF. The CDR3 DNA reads TGTGCCAGCAGCAGCGGACTGCAAGAGACCCAGTACTTC.

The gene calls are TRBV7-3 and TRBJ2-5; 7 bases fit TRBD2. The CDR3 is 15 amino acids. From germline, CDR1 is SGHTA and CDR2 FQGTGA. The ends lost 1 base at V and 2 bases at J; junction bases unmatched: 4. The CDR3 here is CASSLIGGRQETQYF. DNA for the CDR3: TGTGCCAGCAGCTTAATCGGCGGGAGACAAGAGACCCAGTACTTC.

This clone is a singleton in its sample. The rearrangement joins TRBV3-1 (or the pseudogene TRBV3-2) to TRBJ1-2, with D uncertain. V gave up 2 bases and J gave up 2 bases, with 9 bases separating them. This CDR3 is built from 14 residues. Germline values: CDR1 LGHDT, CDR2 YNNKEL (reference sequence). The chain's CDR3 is CASSQFNSNYGYTF. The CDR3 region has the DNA TGTGCCAGCAGCCAATTTAACAGCAACTATGGCTACACCTTC.

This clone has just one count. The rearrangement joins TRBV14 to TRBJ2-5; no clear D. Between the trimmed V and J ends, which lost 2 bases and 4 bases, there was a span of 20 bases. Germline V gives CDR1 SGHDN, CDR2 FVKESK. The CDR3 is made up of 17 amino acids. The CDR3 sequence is CASSQRVLDPKRETQYF. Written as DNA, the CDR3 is TGTGCCAGCAGCCAAAGAGTTTTAGACCCCAAGCGAGAGACCCAGTACTTC.

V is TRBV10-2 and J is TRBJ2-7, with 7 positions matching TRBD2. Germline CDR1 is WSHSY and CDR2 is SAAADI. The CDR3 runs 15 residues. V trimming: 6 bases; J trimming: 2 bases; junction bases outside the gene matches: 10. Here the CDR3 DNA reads TGCGCCAGCAGCGCCGACGGGGAGGGAGCCTACGAGCAGTACTTC. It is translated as CASSADGEGAYEQYF.

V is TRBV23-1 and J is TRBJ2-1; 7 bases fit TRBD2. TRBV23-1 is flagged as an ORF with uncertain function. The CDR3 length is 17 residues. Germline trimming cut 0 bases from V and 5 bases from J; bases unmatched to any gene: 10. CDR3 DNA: TGCGCCAGCAGTCAATCCATGTGGCGGGGGAAGGACAATGAGCAGTTCTTC. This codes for CASSQSMWRGKDNEQFF.

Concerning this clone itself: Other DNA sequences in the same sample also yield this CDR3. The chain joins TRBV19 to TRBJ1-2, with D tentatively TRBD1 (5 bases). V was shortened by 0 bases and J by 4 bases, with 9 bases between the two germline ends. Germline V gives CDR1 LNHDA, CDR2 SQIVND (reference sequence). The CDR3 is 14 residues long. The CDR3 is CASSIDRGSYGYTF. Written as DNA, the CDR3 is TGTGCCAGTAGTATAGATAGGGGAAGCTATGGCTACACCTTC.

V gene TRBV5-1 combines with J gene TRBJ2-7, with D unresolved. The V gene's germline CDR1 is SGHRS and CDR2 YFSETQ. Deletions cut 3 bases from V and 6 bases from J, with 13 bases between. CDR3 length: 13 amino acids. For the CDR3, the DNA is TGCGCCAGCAGCTCGGAATGGGCAGGCGAGCAGTACTTC. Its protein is CASSSEWAGEQYF.

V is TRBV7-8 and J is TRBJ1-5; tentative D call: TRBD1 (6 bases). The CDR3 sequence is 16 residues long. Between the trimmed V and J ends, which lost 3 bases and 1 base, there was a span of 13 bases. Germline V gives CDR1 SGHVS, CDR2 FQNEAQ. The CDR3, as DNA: TGTGCCAGCAGCTTGGATACAGGGTCGAGCAATCAGCCCCAGCATTTT. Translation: CASSLDTGSSNQPQHF.

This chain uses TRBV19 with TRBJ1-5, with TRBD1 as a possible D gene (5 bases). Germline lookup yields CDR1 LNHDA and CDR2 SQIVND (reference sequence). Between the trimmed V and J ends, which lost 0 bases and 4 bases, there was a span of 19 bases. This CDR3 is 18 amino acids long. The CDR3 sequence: CASSIDLDYRWKNQPQHF. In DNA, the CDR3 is TGTGCCAGTAGTATAGATCTGGACTACAGGTGGAAAAATCAGCCCCAGCATTTT.

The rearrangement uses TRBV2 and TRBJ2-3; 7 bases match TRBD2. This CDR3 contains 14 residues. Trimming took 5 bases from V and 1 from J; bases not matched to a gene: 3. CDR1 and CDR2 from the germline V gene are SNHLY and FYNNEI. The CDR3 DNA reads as TGTGCCAGCAGTTCGCTAGCGGGCACAGATACGCAGTATTTT. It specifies CASSSLAGTDTQYF.

CDR3 protein: CASSVALRGQGMSSYNSPLHF. CDR3 bases: TGTGCCAGCAGCGTAGCCCTGAGGGGACAAGGTATGAGCTCCTATAATTCACCCCTCCACTTT. The chain combines TRBV9 with TRBJ1-6; possible D gene TRBD1, 6 bases. CDR1 and CDR2 (germline): SGDLS, YYNGEE. V was trimmed by 0 bases and J by 0 bases, leaving 22 bases between them. CDR3 length: 21 amino acids.